This T cell receptor (beta chain) was identified during a study of CD8+CD57+ T cells in acquired aplastic anemia. Study-level findings and limits: Patients and controls shared under 35 CD8+ CDR3 sequences, which appeared highly expressed in patients and within their immunodominant clones.

TCR beta VDJ and CDR3 profiles were obtained from a genomic DNA template. TCRdb independently ran MiXCR on the reads; one entry per CDR3 protein. The data show about 180,000 distinct CDR3 sequences, approximately 48% seen once. About this clonotype: Its target is unknown.

Trimming at V came to 0 bases and at J to 5 bases, leaving 9 bases not matched to a gene. Per the germline V gene, CDR1 is LNHNV and CDR2 is YYDKDF (reference sequence). This CDR3 has 17 residues. The sequenced patients had an expansion of CD8+CD57+ cells seen by flow cytometry. The chain has TRBV15 and TRBJ2-5, with 10 bases matching TRBD1. This sequence was found in a human donor with aplastic anemia. What was sequenced was sorted CD4+, CD8+, or CD8+CD57+ T cells (not recorded which) from PBMCs. The DNA for the CDR3 is TGTGCCACCAGCAGAGAAGGGACAGGGGTTACCGGGGAGACCCAGTACTTC. It encodes CATSREGTGVTGETQYF.